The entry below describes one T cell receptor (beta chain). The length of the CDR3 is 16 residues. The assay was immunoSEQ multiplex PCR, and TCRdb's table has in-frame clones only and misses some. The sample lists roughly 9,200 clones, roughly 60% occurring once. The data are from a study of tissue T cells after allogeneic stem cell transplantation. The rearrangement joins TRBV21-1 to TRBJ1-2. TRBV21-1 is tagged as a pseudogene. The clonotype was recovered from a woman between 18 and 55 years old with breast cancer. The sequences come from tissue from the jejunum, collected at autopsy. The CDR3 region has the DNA TGTGCCAGCAGCAAAGGGGCGAATTGGGGAGTCGGTGGCTACACCTTC. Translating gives CASSKGANWGVGGYTF.